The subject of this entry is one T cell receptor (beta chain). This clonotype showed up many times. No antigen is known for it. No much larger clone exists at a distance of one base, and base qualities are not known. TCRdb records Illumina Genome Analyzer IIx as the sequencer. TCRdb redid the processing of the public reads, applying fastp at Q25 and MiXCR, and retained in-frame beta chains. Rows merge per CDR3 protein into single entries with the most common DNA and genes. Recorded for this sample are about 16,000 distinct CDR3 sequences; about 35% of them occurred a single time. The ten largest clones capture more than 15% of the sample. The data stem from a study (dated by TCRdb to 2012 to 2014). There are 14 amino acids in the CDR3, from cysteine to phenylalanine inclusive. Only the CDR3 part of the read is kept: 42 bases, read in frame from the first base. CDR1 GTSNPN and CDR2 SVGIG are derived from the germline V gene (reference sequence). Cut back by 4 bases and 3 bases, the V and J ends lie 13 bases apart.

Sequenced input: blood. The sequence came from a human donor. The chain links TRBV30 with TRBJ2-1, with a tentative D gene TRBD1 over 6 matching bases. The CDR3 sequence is CAWNRALLYNEQFF. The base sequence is TGTGCCTGGAACAGGGCACTACTCTACAATGAGCAGTTCTTC.